Sequencing of this TCR beta chain was carried out in a study of siplizumab effects on memory and regulatory T cells. Findings and limits, study-wide: Naive T cells appeared more varied than memory cells and looked like key alloresponse contributors. The authors mapped only a minor fraction of alloreactive clones to unstimulated subsets. Suppressive activity of Tregs proliferating in siplizumab cultures remained unconfirmed. Phenotypic classification as naive or memory proved unattainable for roughly 75-96% of proliferating CD4+ or CD8+ clones.

The CDR3 extends over 15 amino acids. The germline gives CDR1 SEHNR, CDR2 FQNEAQ (reference sequence). J gave up 2 bases and V 5 bases, and 7 bases lay outside the gene matches. Produced via immunoSEQ multiplex PCR; TCRdb's table is partial and in-frame only. The table lists approximately 82,000 clones, 87% of them singletons. Notes on this clone: Its target is not known.

Sequencing used Tregs sorted from blood. This receptor was identified in a human donor in good health. V and J are TRBV7-9 and TRBJ2-3; 7 bases fit TRBD1. Here the CDR3 reads CASSHRTGLTDTQYF. The CDR3 DNA reads as TGTGCCAGCAGCCACCGGACAGGTCTCACAGATACGCAGTATTTT.